This TCR beta chain was sequenced for a study of cytomegalovirus exposure and HLA in healthy donors. Study information: A prior study identified 110 million or so unique TCR beta sequences from roughly 180 million T cells.

General study results and limits: It was reported that the classifier diagnosed cytomegalovirus status with high specificity and sensitivity in both the original and validation cohorts.

Donors counted as nominally healthy when sampled, yet unrecorded immune exposures were likely. The CDR3 extends over 15 amino acids. Germline trimming cut 2 bases from V and 3 bases from J; bases unmatched to any gene: 7. Germline-derived CDR1 and CDR2 are SGDLS and YYNGEE. On this clone itself: Its specificity is not known.

PCR amplification relied on 60 Vbeta primers (plus 13 Jbeta primers). In the authors' methods: In a later analysis, of some 80 million unique beta chains, about 12 million appeared in at least two donors. Sequencing was performed with immunoSEQ multiplex PCR; in TCRdb, only in-frame clones are kept and a portion is missing. V, J and clone size are taken as reported in that table, and D and trimming were inferred from the DNA itself. The table has roughly 200,000 clones, over 70% seen once. The rearrangement joins TRBV9 to TRBJ2-7; TRBD1 matches at 8 bases. The origin of this receptor is a middle-aged man in good health and CMV-seropositive. The sequencing input was PBMCs. The CDR3 is CASSVGQGQVYEQYF. CDR3 in DNA: TGTGCCAGCAGCGTTGGACAGGGTCAGGTCTACGAGCAGTACTTC.